The clone carrying this T cell receptor beta chain appeared a few times. V shed 0 bases and J shed 6 bases, with 12 bases lying between them. The CDR3 totals 14 residues. The V gene's germline CDR1 is SGDLS and CDR2 YYNGEE. This entry comes from a study of blood T cell repertoires in COVID-19. For the study at large: PBMCs, B-cell-depleted T cells, or T cells provided the cDNA or gDNA that made up the material.

Clones were read by immunoSEQ multiplex PCR, and TCRdb kept only the in-frame ones, dropping some. The table records about 140,000 clones, just over 85% of them present only once. The origin of this receptor is a woman aged 55-70 years with acute or convalescent COVID-19. The chain couples TRBV9 to TRBJ1-1; D not resolved. The sample comprised peripheral blood. For the CDR3, the DNA is TGTGCCAGCAGCGTAGCTACTTGGAGTCCTGAAGCTTTCTTT. Translated, it gives CASSVATWSPEAFF. Filled out from reference TRBV9 and TRBJ1-1, the complete variable domain reads DSGVTQTPKHLITATGQRVTLRCSPRSGDLSVYWYQQSLDQGLQFLIQYYNGEERAKGNILERFSAQQFPDLHSELNLSSLELGDSALYFCASSVATWSPEAFFGQGTRLTVV.